These 2 T cell receptor beta chains originate from one sample sequenced in a study of shared clonotypes between healthy human individuals. Libraries were prepared by immunoSEQ multiplex PCR; TCRdb keeps only in-frame clonotypes and omits some of them. Here the sample spans around 2.5 million clones, 80% to 95% being singletons. What was sequenced was naive CD4+ T cells from PBMCs. Subset indicated: CD45RA+ positively selected. Source of these receptors: a man aged 18 to 30 in good health. Some clones in this sample may be carry-over from other donors' samples.

This chain links TRBV11-3 with TRBJ1-1; the D is unclear. This CDR3 spans 15 amino acids. Germline lookup yields CDR1 SGHNT and CDR2 YENEEA. V was clipped by 0 bases and J by 1 base, with 9 bases between them. For the CDR3, the DNA is TGTGCCAGCAGCTTAGAAGGAGGGCCGAACACTGAAGCTTTCTTT. Translating it yields CASSLEGGPNTEAFF.

The V gene is TRBV11-2, the J gene TRBJ2-7, with TRBD1 matching over 7 bases. Trimming cost V 5 bases and J 3 bases; bases outside gene matches: 10. The CDR3 is 15 residues long. From germline, CDR1 is SGHAT and CDR2 FQNNGV. The DNA for the CDR3 is TGTGCCAGCAGCCAGCTACAGGGGACGGGCTACGAGCAGTACTTC. Its translation is CASSQLQGTGYEQYF.